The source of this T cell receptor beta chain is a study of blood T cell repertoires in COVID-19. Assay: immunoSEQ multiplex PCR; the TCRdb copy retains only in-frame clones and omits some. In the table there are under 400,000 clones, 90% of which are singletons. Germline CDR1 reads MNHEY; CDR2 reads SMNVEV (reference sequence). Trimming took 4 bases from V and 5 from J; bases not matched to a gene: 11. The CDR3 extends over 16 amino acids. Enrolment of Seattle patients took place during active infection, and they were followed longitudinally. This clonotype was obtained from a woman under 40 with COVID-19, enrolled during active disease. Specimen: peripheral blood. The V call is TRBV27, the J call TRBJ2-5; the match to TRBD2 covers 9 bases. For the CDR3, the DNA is TGTGCCAGCAGTTCTTTAGCGGGAGCAGGGTCGGAGACCCAGTACTTC. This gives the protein CASSSLAGAGSETQYF.